The entry below describes one T cell receptor beta chain. What it binds is not known. Libraries were prepared by immunoSEQ multiplex PCR; TCRdb keeps only in-frame clonotypes and omits some of them. The repertoire holds approximately 2,300,000 clones, with around 90% as singletons. The data were taken from a study of shared clonotypes between healthy human individuals. Overall study context: Three CD4 naive, three CD4 memory, two CD8 naive and one CD8 memory plate were used per donor. Overall study results and limits: Generation probabilities of non-shared clonotypes were lower (relative to those shared by all four donors). Naive CD4 clonotypes overlapped across a handful of donors at around 4.7%.

Per germline, CDR1 SGHAT and CDR2 FQNNGV. This CDR3 is built from 15 residues. With V trimmed by 5 bases and J by 3 bases, 9 bases remained unmatched. The material sequenced was naive CD4+ T cells from PBMCs. The subset was: CD45RA+ positively selected. The receptor was derived from a man aged 18-30 years in good health. Some clones in this sample may be carry-over from other donors' samples. The gene calls are TRBV11-2 and TRBJ2-7, with 8 bases aligning to TRBD1. The CDR3 DNA reads TGTGCCAGCAGCGGAGGACAGGGCCACTACTACGAGCAGTACTTC. This translates into CASSGGQGHYYEQYF.